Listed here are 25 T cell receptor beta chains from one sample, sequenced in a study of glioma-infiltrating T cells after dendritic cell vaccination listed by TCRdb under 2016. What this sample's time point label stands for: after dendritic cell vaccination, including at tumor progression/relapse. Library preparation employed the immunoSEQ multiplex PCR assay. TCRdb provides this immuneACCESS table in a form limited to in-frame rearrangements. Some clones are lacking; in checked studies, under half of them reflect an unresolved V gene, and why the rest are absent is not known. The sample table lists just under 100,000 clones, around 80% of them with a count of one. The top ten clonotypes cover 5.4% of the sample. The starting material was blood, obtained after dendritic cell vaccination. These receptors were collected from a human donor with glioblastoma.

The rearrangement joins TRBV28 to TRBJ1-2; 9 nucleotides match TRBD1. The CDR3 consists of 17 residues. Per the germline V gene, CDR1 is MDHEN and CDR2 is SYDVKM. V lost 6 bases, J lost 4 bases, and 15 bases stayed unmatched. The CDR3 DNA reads TGTGCCAGCAGGAAAGCCTCCGGACAGGGGCTCGCCTATGGCTACACCTTC. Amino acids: CASRKASGQGLAYGYTF.

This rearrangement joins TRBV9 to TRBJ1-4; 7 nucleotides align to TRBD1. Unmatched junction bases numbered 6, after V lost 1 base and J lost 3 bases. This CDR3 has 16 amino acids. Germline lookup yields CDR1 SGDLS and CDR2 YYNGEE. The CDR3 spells CASSVTGVPANEKLFF. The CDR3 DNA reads TGTGCCAGCAGCGTAACAGGGGTCCCAGCTAATGAAAAACTGTTTTTT.

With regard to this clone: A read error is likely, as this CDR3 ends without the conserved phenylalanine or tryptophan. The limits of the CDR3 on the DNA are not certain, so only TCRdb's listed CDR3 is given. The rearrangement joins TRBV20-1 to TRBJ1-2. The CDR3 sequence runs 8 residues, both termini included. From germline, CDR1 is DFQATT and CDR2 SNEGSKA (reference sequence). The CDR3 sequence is CSASGRGK.

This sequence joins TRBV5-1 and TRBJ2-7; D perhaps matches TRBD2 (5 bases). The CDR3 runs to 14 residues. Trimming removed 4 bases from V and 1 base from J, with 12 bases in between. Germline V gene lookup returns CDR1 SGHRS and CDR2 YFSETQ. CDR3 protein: CASSPGPGSYEQYF. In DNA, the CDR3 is TGCGCCAGCAGCCCCGGGCCGGGATCCTACGAGCAGTACTTC.

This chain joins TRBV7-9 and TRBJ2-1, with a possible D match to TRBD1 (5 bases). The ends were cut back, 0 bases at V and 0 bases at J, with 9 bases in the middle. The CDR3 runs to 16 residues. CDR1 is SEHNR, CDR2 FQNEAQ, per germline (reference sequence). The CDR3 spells CASSLAQGISYNEQFF. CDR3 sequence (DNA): TGTGCCAGCAGCTTAGCGCAGGGAATCTCCTACAATGAGCAGTTCTTC. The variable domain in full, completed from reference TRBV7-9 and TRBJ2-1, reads DTGVSQNPRHKITKRGQNVTFRCDPISEHNRLYWYRQTLGQGPEFLTYFQNEAQLEKSRLLSDRFSAERPKGSFSTLEIQRTEQGDSAMYLCASSLAQGISYNEQFFGPGTRLTVL.

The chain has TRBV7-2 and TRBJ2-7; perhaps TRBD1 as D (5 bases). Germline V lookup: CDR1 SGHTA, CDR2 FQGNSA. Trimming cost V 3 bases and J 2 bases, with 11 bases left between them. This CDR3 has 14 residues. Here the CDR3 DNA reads TGTGCCAGCAGCTTCTCACAGGCGCCCTACGAGCAGTACTTC. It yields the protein CASSFSQAPYEQYF.

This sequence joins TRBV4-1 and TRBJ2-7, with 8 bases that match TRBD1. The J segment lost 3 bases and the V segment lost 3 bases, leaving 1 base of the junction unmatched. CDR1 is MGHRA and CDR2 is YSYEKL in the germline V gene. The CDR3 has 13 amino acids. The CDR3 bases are TGCGCCAGCAGCCACGACAGGGGCTACGAGCAGTACTTC. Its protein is CASSHDRGYEQYF.

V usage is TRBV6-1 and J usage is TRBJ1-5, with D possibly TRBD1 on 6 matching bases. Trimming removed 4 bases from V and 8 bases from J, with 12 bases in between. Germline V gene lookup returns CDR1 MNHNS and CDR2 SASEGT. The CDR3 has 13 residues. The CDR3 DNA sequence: TGTGCCAGCAGTGGGACAGACTATAAGCCCCAGCATTTT. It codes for CASSGTDYKPQHF.

The CDR3 protein is CAISEGAYGYTF. CDR3 bases: TGTGCCATCAGTGAGGGGGCCTATGGCTACACCTTC. The chain is built from TRBV10-3 and TRBJ1-2; perhaps TRBD1 as D (5 bases). The germline CDR1 and CDR2 sequences are ENHRY and SYGVKD. The CDR3 is 12 amino acids. Trimming took 2 bases from V and 4 from J, leaving 5 bases between them.

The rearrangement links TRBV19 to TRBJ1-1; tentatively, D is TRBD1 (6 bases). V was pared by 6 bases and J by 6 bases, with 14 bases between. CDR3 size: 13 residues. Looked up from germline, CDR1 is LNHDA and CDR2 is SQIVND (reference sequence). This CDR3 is CASREQGKPEAFF. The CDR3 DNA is TGTGCCAGTAGAGAACAGGGAAAGCCTGAAGCTTTCTTT.

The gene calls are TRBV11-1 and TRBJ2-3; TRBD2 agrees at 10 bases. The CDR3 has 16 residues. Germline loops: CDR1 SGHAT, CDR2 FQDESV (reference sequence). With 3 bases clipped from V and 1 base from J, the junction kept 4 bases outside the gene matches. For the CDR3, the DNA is TGTGCCAGCAGCTTTCTCGGGACTAGCGGCACAGATACGCAGTATTTT. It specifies CASSFLGTSGTDTQYF.

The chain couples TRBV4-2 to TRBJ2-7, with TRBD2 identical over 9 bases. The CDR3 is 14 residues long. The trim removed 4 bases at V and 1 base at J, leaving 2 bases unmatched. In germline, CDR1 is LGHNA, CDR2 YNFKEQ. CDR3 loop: CASSLGLASYEQYF. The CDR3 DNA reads TGTGCCAGCAGCCTCGGACTAGCGTCCTACGAGCAGTACTTC.

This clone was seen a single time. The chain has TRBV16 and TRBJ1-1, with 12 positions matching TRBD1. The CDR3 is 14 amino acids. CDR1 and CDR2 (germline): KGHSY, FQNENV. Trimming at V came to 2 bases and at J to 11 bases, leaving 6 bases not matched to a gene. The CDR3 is CASSQGDRGRDAFF. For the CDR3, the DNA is TGTGCCAGCAGCCAAGGGGACAGGGGGCGGGATGCTTTCTTT.

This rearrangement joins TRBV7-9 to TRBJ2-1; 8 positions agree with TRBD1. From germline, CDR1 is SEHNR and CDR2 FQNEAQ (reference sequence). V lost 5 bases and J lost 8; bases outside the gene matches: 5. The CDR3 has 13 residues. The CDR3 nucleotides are TGTGCCAGCAGCCCTGCAGGGGGCGATGAGCAGTTCTTC. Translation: CASSPAGGDEQFF.

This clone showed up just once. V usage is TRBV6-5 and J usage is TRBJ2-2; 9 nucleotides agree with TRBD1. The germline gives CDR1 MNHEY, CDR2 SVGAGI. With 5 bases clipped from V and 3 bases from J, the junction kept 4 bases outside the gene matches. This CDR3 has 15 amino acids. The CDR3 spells CASSRGQGHTGELFF. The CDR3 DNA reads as TGTGCCAGCAGTCGGGGACAGGGACACACCGGGGAGCTGTTTTTT.

As DNA, the CDR3 is TGTGCCATCAGTGGGGGGACAGCCGGCTACGAGCAGTACTTC. Encoded protein: CAISGGTAGYEQYF. This chain connects TRBV10-3 to TRBJ2-7, with 7 bases matching TRBD1. Germline V gene data show CDR1 as ENHRY and CDR2 as SYGVKD. Losses at the gene ends were 4 bases for V and 3 bases for J; bases not matched to a gene: 6. CDR3 length: 14 residues.

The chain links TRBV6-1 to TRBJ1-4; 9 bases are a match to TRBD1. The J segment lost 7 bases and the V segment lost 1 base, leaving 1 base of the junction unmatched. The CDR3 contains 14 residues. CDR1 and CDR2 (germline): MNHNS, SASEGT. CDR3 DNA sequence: TGTGCCAGCAGTGAAGGGACAGGGGTTGAAAAACTGTTTTTT. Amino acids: CASSEGTGVEKLFF.

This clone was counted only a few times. The CDR3 DNA is TGTGCCAGCAGTTACCCAGGGGGCTTGAGCAATCAGCCCCAGCATTTT. Protein: CASSYPGGLSNQPQHF. The J gene is TRBJ1-5, the V gene TRBV6-5; TRBD1 matches at 8 bases. J lost 1 base, V lost 2 bases, and 4 bases had no gene match. CDR1 is MNHEY and CDR2 is SVGAGI in the germline V gene. There are 16 residues in the CDR3.

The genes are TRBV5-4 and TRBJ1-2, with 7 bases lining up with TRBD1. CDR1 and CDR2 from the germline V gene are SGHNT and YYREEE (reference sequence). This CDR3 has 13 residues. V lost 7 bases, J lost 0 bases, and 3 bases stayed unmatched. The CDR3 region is CASGDSSNYGYTF. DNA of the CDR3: TGTGCCAGCGGGGACAGCTCTAACTATGGCTACACCTTC.

CDR3 nucleotides: TGTGCCAGTAGTATAGGGGGGACAGATGGCTACGAGCAGTACTTC. Translated: CASSIGGTDGYEQYF. This chain uses TRBV19 with TRBJ2-7, with 7 bases lining up with TRBD1. After removal of 1 base from V and 3 bases from J, the junction contained 6 bases not matched to a gene. The CDR3 runs 15 residues. CDR1 and CDR2 (germline): LNHDA, SQIVND (reference sequence).

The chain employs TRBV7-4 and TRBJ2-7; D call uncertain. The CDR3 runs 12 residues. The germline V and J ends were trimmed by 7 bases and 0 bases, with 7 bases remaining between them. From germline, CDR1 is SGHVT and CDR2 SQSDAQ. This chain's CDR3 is CASKLSSYEQYF. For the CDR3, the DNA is TGTGCCAGCAAGCTATCCTCCTACGAGCAGTACTTC.

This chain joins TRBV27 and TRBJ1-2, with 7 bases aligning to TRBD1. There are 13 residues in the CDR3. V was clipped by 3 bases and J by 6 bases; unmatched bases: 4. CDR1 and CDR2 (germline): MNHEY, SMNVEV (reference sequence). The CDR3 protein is CASSLDRLNGYTF. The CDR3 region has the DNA TGTGCCAGCAGTTTGGACAGGCTGAATGGCTACACCTTC.

CDR3 in DNA: TGTGCCAGTAGTGTACGGACAGAAAAACCCTACGAGCAGTACTTC. Encoded protein: CASSVRTEKPYEQYF. This chain uses TRBV19 with TRBJ2-7, with a tentative D call TRBD1 (6 bases). The CDR3 consists of 15 residues. Per the germline V gene, CDR1 is LNHDA and CDR2 is SQIVND (reference sequence). The ends were cut back, 5 bases at V and 2 bases at J, with 16 bases in the middle.

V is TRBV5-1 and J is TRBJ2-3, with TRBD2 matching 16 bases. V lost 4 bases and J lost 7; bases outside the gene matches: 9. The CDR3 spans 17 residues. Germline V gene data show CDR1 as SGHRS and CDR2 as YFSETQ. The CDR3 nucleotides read TGCGCCAGCAGCCTGGGACTAGCGGGGGGGCTCTTGTATACGCAGTATTTT. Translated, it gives CASSLGLAGGLLYTQYF.

The CDR3: CAWSAGGEQFF. CDR3 DNA sequence: TGTGCCTGGAGCGCCGGTGGTGAGCAGTTCTTC. The chain uses TRBV30 and TRBJ2-1; unclear D gene. Trimming cost V 3 bases and J 9 bases, with 9 bases left between them. CDR3 length equals 11 residues. Looked up from germline, CDR1 is GTSNPN and CDR2 is SVGIG (reference sequence). Based on the CDR3 plus reference TRBV30 and TRBJ2-1, the full variable domain is SQTIHQWPATLVQPVGSPLSLECTVEGTSNPNLYWYRQAAGRGLQLLFYSVGIGQISSEVPQNLSASRPQDRQFILSSKKLLLSDSGFYLCAWSAGGEQFFGPGTRLTVL.